This TCR beta chain is drawn from a study of control samples from healthy donors and cancer patients. The table came from immunoSEQ multiplex PCR; TCRdb's copy has only in-frame clones and leaves some out. The sample has about 110,000 clones, 90% seen once; the top ten hold 4.4%. The CDR3 runs to 15 residues. V gave up 1 base and J gave up 8 bases; unmatched junction bases: 4. Germline assignment: CDR1 SGDLS and CDR2 YYNGEE. The chain recombines TRBV9 with TRBJ2-1; TRBD1 matches 12 bases. The sequenced sample was blood. The TCR comes from a human donor in good health. The donor label of this sample is uncertain. This CDR3 is CASSVTGTGGDEQFF. CDR3 nucleotide sequence: TGTGCCAGCAGCGTAACCGGGACAGGGGGCGATGAGCAGTTCTTC.